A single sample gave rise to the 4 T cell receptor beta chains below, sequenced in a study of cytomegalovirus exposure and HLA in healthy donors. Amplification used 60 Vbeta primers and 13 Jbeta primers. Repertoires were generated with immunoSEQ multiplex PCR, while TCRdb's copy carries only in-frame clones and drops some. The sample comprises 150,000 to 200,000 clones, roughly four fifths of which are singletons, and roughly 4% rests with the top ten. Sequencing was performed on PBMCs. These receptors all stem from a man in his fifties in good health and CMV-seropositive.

The CDR3 loop is CASNTGTGSYEQYF. CDR3 nucleotide sequence: TGTGCCAGCAACACCGGGACAGGCTCCTACGAGCAGTACTTC. The rearrangement links TRBV7-9 to TRBJ2-7; 8 bases fit TRBD1. The CDR3 has 14 residues. V dropped 7 bases and J dropped 0; count of bases not matched to a gene: 5. Germline assignment: CDR1 SEHNR and CDR2 FQNEAQ (reference sequence).

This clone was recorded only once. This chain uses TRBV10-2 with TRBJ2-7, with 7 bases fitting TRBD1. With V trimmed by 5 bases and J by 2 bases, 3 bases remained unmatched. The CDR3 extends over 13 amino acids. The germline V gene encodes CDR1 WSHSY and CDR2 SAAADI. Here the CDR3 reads CASSNQGAYEQYF. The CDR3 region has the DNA TGCGCCAGCAGTAATCAGGGGGCCTACGAGCAGTACTTC.

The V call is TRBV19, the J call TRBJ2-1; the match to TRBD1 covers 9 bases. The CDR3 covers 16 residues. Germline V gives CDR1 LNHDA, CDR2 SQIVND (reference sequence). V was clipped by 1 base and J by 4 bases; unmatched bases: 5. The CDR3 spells CASSIVTGGFYNEQFF. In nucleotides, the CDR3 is TGTGCCAGTAGTATAGTAACAGGGGGCTTTTACAATGAGCAGTTCTTC.

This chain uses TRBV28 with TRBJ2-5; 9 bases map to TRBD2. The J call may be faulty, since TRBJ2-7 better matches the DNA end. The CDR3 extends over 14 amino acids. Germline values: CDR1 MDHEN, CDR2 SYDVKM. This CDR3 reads CASRGGGRAYEQYF. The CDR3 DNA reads TGTGCCAGCAGGGGGGGCGGGAGGGCCTACGAGCAGTACTTC.